This is a list of T cell receptor beta chains from one sample in a study of identical twins. MiXCR, run by TCRdb on the 5' RACE reads, gives a single entry per CDR3 protein. The sample includes approximately 300,000 distinct CDR3 sequences, 7.5% to 9.5% of them seen just once. A further study also used this sample, focusing on yellow fever vaccine responses in identical twins.

The sequencing input was CD8+ T cells sorted from blood. The receptors derive from a young woman in good health. Both conserved end residues are part of each CDR3. The order of the fields is J gene, V gene, clone size, D gene, CDR3 DNA, CDR3 protein. D genes are given only for firm matches. Not every row has a clone size; where given, it reads once, few, many or a size class.

TRBJ2-1 | TRBV7-2 | few | TRBD2 | TGTGCCAGCAGCTTAGGGCCTGCTAGCGGGAACTACAATGAGCAGTTCTTC | CASSLGPASGNYNEQFF
TRBJ2-1 | TRBV7-2 | NA | TRBD2 | TGTGCCAGCAGCGCCAGCGGGGCTGAGCAGCTCTTC | CASSASGAEQLF
TRBJ2-7 | TRBV9 | NA | NA | TGTGCCAGCAGCGTAGGTTGGGACGGCTACGAGCAGTACTTC | CASSVGWDGYEQYF
TRBJ2-2 | TRBV24-1 | NA | NA | TGTGCCACCAGTGATTACAGGAGCCCCGGGGAGCTGTTTTTT | CATSDYRSPGELFF
TRBJ1-1 | TRBV10-3 | many | TRBD1 | TGTGCCATCAGTGAACACGACAGGGGGGGGACTGAAGCTTTCTTT | CAISEHDRGGTEAFF
TRBJ2-1 | TRBV12-3/TRBV12-4 | many | TRBD2 | TGTGCCAGCAGTTTAGCGCACGGTAGCGGGGAATTCTATGAGCAGTTCTTC | CASSLAHGSGEFYEQFF
TRBJ2-1 | TRBV2 | NA | NA | TGTGCCAGCAGTGGAACGACTCCCTACAATGAGCAGTTCTTC | CASSGTTPYNEQFF
TRBJ2-7 | TRBV6-5 | few | NA | TGTGCCAGCAGTTACTCGGGACATCTGGTCTACGAGCAGTACTTC | CASSYSGHLVYEQYF
TRBJ2-7 | TRBV20-1 | many | TRBD2 | TGCAGTGCTAGCCCTCTAGCGGGAACGGATAGGGAGCAGTACTTC | CSASPLAGTDREQYF
TRBJ2-7 | TRBV5-1 | many | TRBD1 | TGCGCCAGCAGGTGGACAGGCTCCTACGAGCAGTACTTC | CASRWTGSYEQYF
TRBJ2-1 | TRBV20-1 | few | TRBD2 | TGCAGTGCTCCCCCCGGACTAGCGGGCTCCTACAATGAGCAGTTCTTC | CSAPPGLAGSYNEQFF
TRBJ2-7 | TRBV29-1 | many | TRBD1 | TGCAGCGTTGAAATGGGACAGGGGGTGACCTACGAGCAGTACTTC | CSVEMGQGVTYEQYF
TRBJ1-1 | TRBV12-3/TRBV12-4 | many | NA | TGTGCCAGCAGCAAAACGATGAACACTGAAGCTTTCTTT | CASSKTMNTEAFF
TRBJ2-1 | TRBV19 | NA | TRBD2 | TGTGCCAGTAGTATTGACACCCTGTCTTCGGGACTAGCGGGAGGGTTAGCCTACAATGAGCAGTTCTTC | CASSIDTLSSGLAGGLAYNEQFF
TRBJ2-3 | TRBV6-1 | few | NA | TGTGCCAGCAGTGAGGGAAGGGGGGCAGATACGCAGTATTTT | CASSEGRGADTQYF
TRBJ2-1 | TRBV7-9 | NA | NA | TGTGCCAGCAGCTTACCGCCGGCGGGACCGGGTAATGAGCAGTTCTTC | CASSLPPAGPGNEQFF
TRBJ2-7 | TRBV12-3/TRBV12-4 | many | TRBD2 | TGTGCCAGCAGGAACACTAGCGGGGCGACCTACGAGCAGTACTTC | CASRNTSGATYEQYF
TRBJ2-7 | TRBV7-9 | many | NA | TGTGCCAGCAGCTTAGTCCAGGGTATCAACGAGCAGTACTTC | CASSLVQGINEQYF
TRBJ1-2 | TRBV25-1 | many | NA | TGTGCCAGCAGTGAAGGAGCAGGGGTTGGCTACACCTTC | CASSEGAGVGYTF
TRBJ2-1 | TRBV7-2 | NA | NA | TGTGCCAGCAGCTCCTTTTTGCTGAATGAGCAGTTCTTC | CASSSFLLNEQFF
TRBJ2-7 | TRBV10-3 | many | NA | TGTGCCATCAGTGGGCAGGACTCCCTCTACGAGCAGTACTTC | CAISGQDSLYEQYF
TRBJ2-6 | TRBV5-6 | few | NA | TGTGCCAGCACAGCGTCTGGGGCCAACGTCCTGACTTTC | CASTASGANVLTF
TRBJ2-5 | TRBV7-9 | many | NA | TGTGCCAGCAGGGCAGCAATTAAAGGGACCCAGTACTTC | CASRAAIKGTQYF
TRBJ2-1 | TRBV6-5 | NA | NA | TGTGCCAGCAGTTACTCGATGGATGGTGTCTCCTACAATGAGCAGTTCTTC | CASSYSMDGVSYNEQFF
TRBJ2-7 | TRBV7-2 | NA | NA | TGTGCCAGCAGCTTGGTCCCGAACGAGCAGTACTTC | CASSLVPNEQYF
TRBJ1-1 | TRBV20-1 | NA | NA | TGCAGTGCTAGAAGATCAGCAGAAGCTTTCTTT | CSARRSAEAFF
TRBJ1-1 | TRBV5-5 | few | NA | TGTGCCAGCAGCGTTACAATCAGGGTTGAAGCTTTCTTT | CASSVTIRVEAFF
TRBJ2-2 | TRBV7-6 | few | TRBD2 | TGTGCCAGCACCGGAGGCGGGGGGCTCACCGGGGAGCTGTTTTTT | CASTGGGGLTGELFF
TRBJ2-5 | TRBV29-1 | many | NA | TGCAGCGTTGGGGGGCTAGAGACCCAGTACTTC | CSVGGLETQYF
TRBJ1-2 | TRBV7-9 | NA | NA | TGTGCCAGCAGCCCATCCCCCTCAAAGCCGGGGGGCTACACCTTC | CASSPSPSKPGGYTF
TRBJ2-5 | TRBV28 | few | NA | TGTGCCAGCAGCCCTGGCATGTTTGGGACCCAGTACTTC | CASSPGMFGTQYF
TRBJ2-2 | TRBV27 | few | NA | TGTGCCAGCAGTTTAATTTGGCGCGGGAACACCGGGGAGCTGTTTTTT | CASSLIWRGNTGELFF
TRBJ2-1 | TRBV20-1 | many | NA | TGCAGTGCTAGCGGGTCAGGGTCCTACAATGAGCAGTTCTTC | CSASGSGSYNEQFF
TRBJ1-1 | TRBV2 | NA | NA | TGTGCCAGCAGTGTCTCGACAGAAGTGAACACTGAAGCTTTCTTT | CASSVSTEVNTEAFF
TRBJ2-2 | TRBV20-1 | NA | TRBD1 | TGCAGTGCTAGAGTCGAAGGTGGGACAGGGGCGTTGTTCGGCGGGGAGCTGTTTTTT | CSARVEGGTGALFGGELFF
TRBJ2-3 | TRBV12-3/TRBV12-4 | NA | TRBD2 | TGTGCCAGCAGAACCGGGACTAGCGGGAGAAACACAGATACGCAGTATTTT | CASRTGTSGRNTDTQYF
TRBJ2-2 | TRBV27 | many | TRBD1 | TGTGCCAGCAGTTCGGGACAGGTCGGGGAGCTGTTTTTT | CASSSGQVGELFF
TRBJ2-1 | TRBV29-1 | NA | TRBD1 | TGCAGCGTTGAGGGACAGGGCAACAATGGGCAGTTCTTC | CSVEGQGNNGQFF
TRBJ2-2 | TRBV12-3/TRBV12-4 | few | NA | TGTGCCAGCAGTGGAGGGAGGTCAACGAACACCGGGGAGCTGTTTTTT | CASSGGRSTNTGELFF
TRBJ2-5 | TRBV5-1 | few | NA | TGCGCCAGCAGCTTGGCCCTGGGGTACATAGAGACCCAGTACTTC | CASSLALGYIETQYF
TRBJ2-7 | TRBV13 | NA | TRBD2 | TGTGCCAGCAGCTTAATGACGGGAGGGCCATACAACGAGCAGTACTTC | CASSLMTGGPYNEQYF
TRBJ2-3 | TRBV6-4 | many | TRBD1 | TGTGCCAGCAGCGAGACAGGGGGAGGAACAGATACGCAGTATTTT | CASSETGGGTDTQYF
TRBJ1-1 | TRBV20-1 | many | NA | TGCAGTGCTTCGGGGGAAGGGATCACTGAAGCTTTCTTT | CSASGEGITEAFF
TRBJ2-7 | TRBV27 | NA | NA | TGTGCCAGCAGTTTAGTGGGGTACTCCTACGAGCAGTACTTC | CASSLVGYSYEQYF
TRBJ2-7 | TRBV6-2/TRBV6-3 | many | NA | TGTGCCACCCTGGATCTGACAGGCGACTACGAGCAGTACTTC | CATLDLTGDYEQYF
TRBJ2-1 | TRBV6-5 | many | TRBD1 | TGTGCCAGCAGTTACTCATTTACCACAGGGGGCTTCTACAATGAGCAGTTCTTC | CASSYSFTTGGFYNEQFF
TRBJ1-2 | TRBV12-3/TRBV12-4 | many | NA | TGTGCCAGCAGTTTTTCGGGGCCGCAGAACGGCTACACCTTC | CASSFSGPQNGYTF
TRBJ1-1 | TRBV2 | NA | NA | TGTGCCAGCTCTCCCCGGACAGCCTCGAACACTGAAGCTTTCTTT | CASSPRTASNTEAFF
TRBJ2-7 | TRBV9 | NA | TRBD2 | TGTGCCAGCAGCTCCCATCCCGGGACTAGCTACGAGCAGTACTTC | CASSSHPGTSYEQYF
TRBJ2-6 | TRBV15 | NA | NA | TGTGCCACCACCCAGAGGGGGGCTGGGGCCAACGTCCTGACTTTC | CATTQRGAGANVLTF
TRBJ2-1 | TRBV7-9 | NA | TRBD2 | TGTGCCAGCAGCTCACCCATAAGGACTAGCGGGCTCAATGAGCAGTTCTTC | CASSSPIRTSGLNEQFF
TRBJ2-7 | TRBV14 | few | NA | TGTGCCAGCAGCCCCACCCTTTTGGAATACGAGCAGTACTTC | CASSPTLLEYEQYF
TRBJ2-4 | TRBV29-1 | few | NA | TGCAGCGTTTCTGGGCCCCTTGATAGCATTCAGTACTTC | CSVSGPLDSIQYF
TRBJ2-2 | TRBV4-3 | NA | NA | TGCGCCAGCAGCCAAGATGGGGGCCTAGAGGCCGGGGAGCTGTTTTTT | CASSQDGGLEAGELFF
TRBJ1-5 | TRBV7-9 | few | NA | TGTGCCAGCAGCTCGTCGATTTTGCCCCAGCATTTT | CASSSSILPQHF